This record covers a single TCR beta chain. The antigen is undetermined. Method: immunoSEQ multiplex PCR; TCRdb's copy keeps in-frame clones and lacks some. Among under 70,000 clones, about 87% were seen once, and the ten largest hold approximately 15%. This specimen comes from a study of T cell responses to AZD1222 COVID-19 vaccine. Overall study results and limits: Donors, mostly white British, included more females; clonal diversity was possibly underestimated. Spike-spanning, vaccine-associated CD4 TCRs were dominant at 160-218 and 743-854.

CDR1 is SGHVS, CDR2 FQNEAQ, per germline. This CDR3 has 17 amino acids. V shed 6 bases, J shed 2 bases, and the junction held 13 bases outside the gene matches. The gene calls are TRBV7-8 and TRBJ2-5, with 9 nucleotides matching TRBD1. The TCR comes from an adult in good health. Sequences were derived from peripheral blood, sampled on day 0 of AZD1222 vaccination. The CDR3 reads CASRGALDRGSQETQYF. CDR3 sequence (DNA): TGTGCCAGCAGGGGGGCCCTGGACAGGGGATCTCAAGAGACCCAGTACTTC.